The rows below give T cell receptor beta chains drawn from one sample of a study of Graves' ophthalmopathy and Graves' hyperthyroidism. In TCRdb, the multiplex PCR reads were re-called with MiXCR into one record per CDR3 protein. Among over 650,000 distinct CDR3 sequences listed, about 41% were seen once. Sequencing was performed on peripheral blood. The receptors derive from an adult man with Graves' ophthalmopathy. The CDR3 runs from the conserved cysteine through the conserved F or W. D genes are given only for firm matches. Clone size is not always given. Where it is, it says once, few, many or a class for expanded clones.

d_call | clone_size | j_call | v_call | cdr3_nt | cdr3_aa
NA | many | TRBJ1-5 | TRBV9 | TGTGCCAGCAGCACCCGGAGAGGGTCCAATCAGCCCCAGCATTTT | CASSTRRGSNQPQHF
TRBD2 | NA | TRBJ2-2 | TRBV7-4 | TGCGCCAGCAGCCCTAGAGCGGGGCAGGCCACCGGGGAGCTGTTTTTT | CASSPRAGQATGELFF
NA | many | TRBJ1-2 | TRBV7-3 | TGTGCCAGCAGTCCAGCGGTGATCGGGGGCTACACCTTC | CASSPAVIGGYTF
TRBD1 | few | TRBJ1-2 | TRBV6-6 | TGTGCCAGCAGTTCCATGGACAGGGGAGGCTATGGCTACACCTTC | CASSSMDRGGYGYTF
TRBD2 | NA | TRBJ2-5 | TRBV29-1 | TGCAGCGTTGAACGGGGGGGGAAGGGCACCGGGGAGACCCAGTACTTC | CSVERGGKGTGETQYF
TRBD1 | once | TRBJ2-7 | TRBV10-3 | TGTGCCATCAGCCCGGACAGGGTTGGCGAGCAGTACTTC | CAISPDRVGEQYF
NA | few | TRBJ1-2 | TRBV4-3 | TGCGCCAGCAGCCAAGATCGGGTCAGCAACTATGGCTACACCTTC | CASSQDRVSNYGYTF
NA | NA | TRBJ2-5 | TRBV6-1 | TGTGCCAGCAGTTACTCGAGCTGGGAGACCCAGTGCTTC | CASSYSSWETQCF
NA | many | TRBJ2-2 | TRBV9 | TGTGCCAGCAGTCCCGAAGGGACCGGGGAGCTGTTTTTT | CASSPEGTGELFF
NA | many | TRBJ2-5 | TRBV11-2 | TGTGCCAGCAGCTTCGTACAGCTGGATCAAGAGACCCAGTACTTC | CASSFVQLDQETQYF
NA | many | TRBJ2-5 | TRBV13 | TGTGCCAGCAGCTCCAGGACGGCTCAAGAGACCCAGTACTTC | CASSSRTAQETQYF
NA | few | TRBJ2-5 | TRBV10-3 | TGTGCCATCAGTGGTCAGCCCCAAGAGACCCAGTACTTC | CAISGQPQETQYF
TRBD1 | few | TRBJ1-4 | TRBV4-2 | TGTGCCAGCAGCCAGACACAGGGGACTAATGAAAAACTGTTTTTT | CASSQTQGTNEKLFF
NA | NA | TRBJ2-7 | TRBV20-1 | TGCAGTGCTACGGGGCCTAGCTCCTACGAGCAGTACTTC | CSATGPSSYEQYF
TRBD2 | NA | TRBJ2-5 | TRBV5-1 | TGCGCCAGCAGCTTGGCGGGACTAGCGGGAGGCCGGGGGGAGACCCAGTACTTC | CASSLAGLAGGRGETQYF
TRBD1 | once | TRBJ2-7 | TRBV7-2 | TGTGCCAGCAGCGAGACAGGGTACTACGAGCAGTACTTC | CASSETGYYEQYF
TRBD1 | NA | TRBJ1-6 | TRBV5-4 | TGTGCCAGCAGCCCATCCGGACAGGCATATAATTCACCCCTCCACTTT | CASSPSGQAYNSPLHF
TRBD1 | few | TRBJ1-5 | TRBV6-5 | TGTGCCAGCAGCTCTGACAGGGGAGGAAATCAGCCCCAGCATTTT | CASSSDRGGNQPQHF
NA | many | TRBJ2-3 | TRBV9 | TGTGCCAGCAGCGACCAGAGGGCAGATACGCAGTATTTT | CASSDQRADTQYF
TRBD1 | NA | TRBJ1-5 | TRBV7-8 | TGTGCCAGCAGCCAAGCCGGGACAGGGGAATACGAGCATTTT | CASSQAGTGEYEHF
NA | many | TRBJ1-1 | TRBV14 | TGTGCCAGCAGCCAAGTGACGGGGGGGAACACTGAAGCTTTCTTT | CASSQVTGGNTEAFF
NA | many | TRBJ1-1 | TRBV20-1 | TGCAGTGCTAGAGAGGGGTTCAACACTGAAGCTTTCTTT | CSAREGFNTEAFF
NA | NA | TRBJ1-1 | TRBV24-1 | TGTGCCACCAGTGACCCCGGCCGGGGGAGGGGGAACACTGAAGCTTTCTTT | CATSDPGRGRGNTEAFF
NA | NA | TRBJ2-7 | TRBV5-1 | TGCGCCAGCAGCCCAGCGGTTCCCTACGAGCAGTACTTC | CASSPAVPYEQYF
NA | NA | TRBJ1-3 | TRBV12-5 | TGTGCTAGTGGTTTGTCAGGCCCTGGAAACACCATATATTTT | CASGLSGPGNTIYF
TRBD2 | NA | TRBJ2-3 | TRBV7-4 | TGTGCCAGCAGCCGAACCCCGACTAGCGGTAACACAGATACGCAGTATTTT | CASSRTPTSGNTDTQYF
TRBD1 | NA | TRBJ1-1 | TRBV29-1 | TGCAGCGTTGTAGGGACAGGGTTGGACACTGAAGCTTTCTTT | CSVVGTGLDTEAFF
NA | NA | TRBJ2-3 | TRBV29-1 | TGCAGCGTTTCCCCGACAGGCACAGATACGCAGTATTTT | CSVSPTGTDTQYF
NA | many | TRBJ1-1 | TRBV2 | TGTGCCAGCACTGGGGAGTACACTGAAGCTTTCTTT | CASTGEYTEAFF
TRBD1 | NA | TRBJ2-7 | TRBV19 | TGTGCCAGTAGTATACGGACAGGGGTGACTAGAAGCCACGAGCAGTACTTC | CASSIRTGVTRSHEQYF
NA | many | TRBJ1-6 | TRBV7-3 | TGTGCCAGCAGCTTATCTGAATACAATTCACCCCTCCACTTT | CASSLSEYNSPLHF
NA | NA | TRBJ2-7 | TRBV10-3 | TGTGCCAGCAAGATGGAGCTGAGTTCCTACGAGCAGTACTTC | CASKMELSSYEQYF
NA | NA | TRBJ1-1 | TRBV19 | TGTGCCAGTAGTCAGGGCAGACTGGGAACTGAAGCTTTCTTT | CASSQGRLGTEAFF
TRBD2 | NA | TRBJ2-1 | TRBV7-2 | TGTGCCAGCAGCTTAGCTTTGACTAGCGGGGGGGCAAATGAGCAGTTCTTC | CASSLALTSGGANEQFF
NA | many | TRBJ1-5 | TRBV7-8 | TGTGCCAGCAGCTTATGGTCAGGGGTTCAGCCCCAGCATTTT | CASSLWSGVQPQHF
NA | few | TRBJ2-5 | TRBV7-8 | TGTGCCAGCAGCCCTACCTCCTGGCCAGGGAACCACCAAGAGACCCAGTACTTC | CASSPTSWPGNHQETQYF
TRBD1 | many | TRBJ1-6 | TRBV10-3 | TGTGCCAGCAGTGAAGAAGACAGGGGCTATAATTCACCCCTCCACTTT | CASSEEDRGYNSPLHF
NA | many | TRBJ2-7 | TRBV6-5 | TGTGCCAGCAGTTCCACAGTGAGCTCCTACGAGCAGTACTTC | CASSSTVSSYEQYF
TRBD2 | NA | TRBJ2-5 | TRBV12-5 | TGTGCTAGTGGTTCCCGCCCGGTAGCGGGGACTATACAAGAGACCCAGTACTTC | CASGSRPVAGTIQETQYF
TRBD1 | NA | TRBJ1-1 | TRBV10-3 | TGTGCCATCAGTAAACAGGGGGGCAGTGAAGCTTTCTTT | CAISKQGGSEAFF
NA | NA | TRBJ1-5 | TRBV10-2 | TGCGCCAGCGGCAGCCCTAATCAGCCCCAGCATTTT | CASGSPNQPQHF
NA | NA | TRBJ2-7 | TRBV10-3 | TGTGCCATCAGTGAGCCGCGGAGGCCCTACGAGCAGTACTTC | CAISEPRRPYEQYF
NA | NA | TRBJ2-2 | TRBV9 | TGTGCCAGCAGCGTAGCTGGGGGACCCGCCACCGGGGAGCTGTTTTTT | CASSVAGGPATGELFF
NA | NA | TRBJ1-2 | TRBV29-1 | TGCAGCGTTGGGCCGAGGGACACCAACTATGGCTACACCTTC | CSVGPRDTNYGYTF
NA | NA | TRBJ2-7 | TRBV20-1 | TGCAGTGCTAGAGCTTTAGGACTACCGGACGGAGAGCAGTACTTC | CSARALGLPDGEQYF
NA | NA | TRBJ2-5 | TRBV20-1 | TGCAGTGCTCCCAGGCCGGGAGTTGAGACCCAGTACTTC | CSAPRPGVETQYF
NA | many | TRBJ1-5 | TRBV2 | TGTGCCAGCAGTGAAGGTTCTGCATATAGCAATCAGCCCCAGCATTTT | CASSEGSAYSNQPQHF
NA | NA | TRBJ2-2 | TRBV19 | TGTGCCAGTAGTATAGACAAGGAGGGACGCACCGGGGAGCTGTTTTTT | CASSIDKEGRTGELFF
NA | few | TRBJ2-5 | TRBV6-1 | TGTGCCAGCAGCCGCTACGTTGCCCAGTACTTC | CASSRYVAQYF
TRBD1 | NA | TRBJ2-7 | TRBV12-3/TRBV12-4 | TGTGCCAGCAGGCTTCGGGACAGGGCCTACGAGAAGTACTTC | CASRLRDRAYEKYF
NA | NA | TRBJ1-3 | TRBV7-9 | TGTGCCAGCAGACGAACAGGGAGCTCTGGAAACACCATATATTTT | CASRRTGSSGNTIYF
NA | many | TRBJ1-4 | TRBV2 | TGTGCCAGTGAGGCGGGGGTAGGATCTGAAAAACTGTTTTTT | CASEAGVGSEKLFF
TRBD2 | many | TRBJ2-5 | TRBV11-2 | TGTGCCAGCAAGGGCGGGGGGGCAGAGACCCAGTACTTC | CASKGGGAETQYF